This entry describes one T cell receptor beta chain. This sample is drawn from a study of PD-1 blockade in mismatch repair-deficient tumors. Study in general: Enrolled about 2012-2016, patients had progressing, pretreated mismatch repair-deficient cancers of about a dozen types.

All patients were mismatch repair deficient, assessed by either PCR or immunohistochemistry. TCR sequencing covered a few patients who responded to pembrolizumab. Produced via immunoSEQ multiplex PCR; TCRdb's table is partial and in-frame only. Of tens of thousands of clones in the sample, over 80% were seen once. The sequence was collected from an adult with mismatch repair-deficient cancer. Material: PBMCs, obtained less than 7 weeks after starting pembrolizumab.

The CDR3 DNA follows: TGTGCCAGCAGCGGAAGCGGGAGGGGGGATACGCAGTATTTT. Translation gives CASSGSGRGDTQYF. This chain uses TRBV9 with TRBJ2-3; 10 bases agree with TRBD2. CDR3 length equals 14 residues. The germline gives CDR1 SGDLS, CDR2 YYNGEE. J was trimmed by 6 bases and V by 3 bases; bases with no gene match: 4.